Sequencing of this T cell receptor beta chain was carried out in a study of T cell repertoires in cytomegalovirus infection. Study background: Well-studied HLA-B-restricted epitopes and recently identified HLA-C-restricted epitopes of CMV were both used in the study. Matching HLA type and CMV infection were both indicated by public TCR beta signatures. The study, taken as a whole, reports: There were carriers of CMV plus the relevant HLA, and cumulative public TCR beta family frequency identified them. In two of eight donors, the top clonotype was HLA-C-restricted CMV-specific.

This clonotype was detected ten times or more. What it binds is unknown. TCRdb processed the reads anew with MiXCR; each CDR3 protein has one entry. Of about 920,000 distinct CDR3 sequences in the sample, approximately 33% are singletons; the top ten hold under 15%. The germline V and J ends were trimmed by 3 bases and 9 bases, with 17 bases remaining between them. Germline CDR1 reads MNHEY; CDR2 reads SMNVEV (reference sequence). The CDR3 contains 14 residues. The source of this sequence is a human donor in good health (CMV status not recorded). Some clones in this sample may be carry-over from other donors' samples. The chain recombines TRBV27 with TRBJ2-5; D gene uncertain. The sequencing here drew on cultured CD8+ T cells from PBMCs, taken from culture after CMV antigen stimulation. The CDR3, as DNA: TGTGCCAGCAGTTTCATGGGCCAGAAAAATTCCCAGTACTTC. It is translated as CASSFMGQKNSQYF.